The sequence of this T cell receptor beta chain was determined in a study of shared clonotypes between healthy human individuals. Study information: CD4 naive and CD4 memory each took three plates per donor, while CD8 naive took two and CD8 memory one.

Clones were sequenced by immunoSEQ multiplex PCR, and TCRdb holds only the in-frame ones, with some missing. The sample lists over a million clones, about 84% occurring once. About this clone itself: Its specificity is not known.

This CDR3 is 13 amino acids long. Per the germline V gene, CDR1 is SGHNT and CDR2 is YYREEE (reference sequence). V was pared by 0 bases and J by 7 bases, with 10 bases between. Study results and limitations: In the sorted subsets, rarefaction showed sequencing was incomplete despite large depth.

Healthy HIV-negative adults without recent acute infections or vaccinations served as donors. The sample comprised memory CD4+ T cells from PBMCs. Subset specified: CD45RA-negative fraction. The clonotype originates from a young man in good health. Some clones in this sample may be carry-over from other donors' samples. The genes are TRBV5-4 and TRBJ2-5, with no clear D. CDR3 sequence (DNA): TGTGCCAGCAGCTTGGACGGAGAAGGGACCCAGTACTTC. Amino acid sequence: CASSLDGEGTQYF.